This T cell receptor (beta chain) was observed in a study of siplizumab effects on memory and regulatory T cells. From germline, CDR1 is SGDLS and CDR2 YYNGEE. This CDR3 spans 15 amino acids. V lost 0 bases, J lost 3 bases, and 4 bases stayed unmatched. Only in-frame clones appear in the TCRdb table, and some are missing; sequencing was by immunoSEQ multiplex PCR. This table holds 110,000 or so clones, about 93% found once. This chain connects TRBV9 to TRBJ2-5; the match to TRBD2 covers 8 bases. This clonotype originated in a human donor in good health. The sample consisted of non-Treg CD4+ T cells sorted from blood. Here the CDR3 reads CASSVDISGEETQYF. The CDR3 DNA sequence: TGTGCCAGCAGCGTAGACATTAGCGGGGAAGAGACCCAGTACTTC.